These 21 T cell receptor beta chains came from one sample sequenced in a study of shared clonotypes between healthy human individuals (dated by TCRdb to the early 2020s). The library was built by means of the immunoSEQ multiplex PCR assay. TCRdb provides this immuneACCESS table in a form limited to in-frame rearrangements. Some clones are lacking; in checked studies, under half of them reflect an unresolved V gene, and why the rest are absent is not known. A total of 2 million to 2.5 million clones appear in this sample, around 90% of them only once. Together, the top ten hold 0.3% to 0.4% of the sample. The sample comprised naive CD4+ T cells from PBMCs. The sample's cell subset or site, from its label and the paper: CD45RA+ positively selected. These receptor sequences come from a man aged 18 to 35 in good health. Some clones in this sample may be carry-over from other donors' samples.

V gene TRBV20-1 combines with J gene TRBJ2-3; D gene ambiguous. Germline CDR1 is DFQATT and CDR2 is SNEGSKA (reference sequence). CDR3 size: 11 residues. The V and J ends lost 6 bases and 6 bases respectively, with 10 bases between them. The CDR3 DNA is TGCAGTGCCTCCACTCCGGATACGCAGTATTTT. The encoded protein is CSASTPDTQYF.

This clone has a single count. This rearrangement joins TRBV6-1 to TRBJ2-5, with TRBD2 matching over 9 bases. This CDR3 contains 15 residues. V shed 7 bases, J shed 4 bases, and the junction held 10 bases outside the gene matches. The germline V gene encodes CDR1 MNHNS and CDR2 SASEGT. CDR3: CASNFSGRKAETQYF. The DNA for the CDR3 is TGTGCCAGCAATTTCAGCGGGAGGAAGGCAGAGACCCAGTACTTC.

The rearrangement links TRBV5-4 to TRBJ2-3, with 11 bases that match TRBD2. Germline V gene sequence: CDR1 SGHNT, CDR2 YYREEE (reference sequence). The CDR3 spans 17 residues. Trimming removed 2 bases from V and 0 bases from J; junction bases left unmatched: 5. DNA for the CDR3: TGTGCCAGCAGCTTAAGACTAGCGGGATCTAGCACAGATACGCAGTATTTT. This codes for CASSLRLAGSSTDTQYF.

J is TRBJ1-1 and V is TRBV6-6; D uncertain. The length of the CDR3 is 12 residues. The ends were cut back, 8 bases at V and 3 bases at J, with 10 bases in the middle. The germline gives CDR1 MNHNY, CDR2 SVGAGI (reference sequence). CDR3: CASRTFDTEAFF. CDR3 DNA sequence: TGTGCCAGCCGGACTTTTGACACTGAAGCTTTCTTT.

This clone was counted a few times. V usage is TRBV5-1 and J usage is TRBJ1-2; 9 nucleotides line up with TRBD1. This CDR3 contains 14 residues. The trim removed 5 bases at V and 2 bases at J, leaving 4 bases unmatched. Germline V lookup: CDR1 SGHRS, CDR2 YFSETQ. This CDR3 reads CASRDGQGNYGYTF. The CDR3 DNA reads TGCGCCAGCAGGGACGGACAGGGGAACTATGGCTACACCTTC.

The V and J genes are TRBV29-1 and TRBJ1-1; D not certain. Germline-derived CDR1 and CDR2 are SQVTM and ANQGSEA. V was shortened by 4 bases and J by 5 bases, with 11 bases between the two germline ends. The CDR3 length is 12 residues. The CDR3 region has the DNA TGCAGCGTTGCCAGAACCGGGACTGAAGCTTTCTTT. This gives the protein CSVARTGTEAFF.

V and J are TRBV28 and TRBJ2-7, with 7 bases lining up with TRBD2. V dropped 2 bases and J dropped 6; count of bases not matched to a gene: 4. This CDR3 is built from 13 residues. Per germline, CDR1 MDHEN and CDR2 SYDVKM. DNA of the CDR3: TGTGCCAGCAGTTTAAGGCGGGAGCGCGAGCAGTACTTC. Protein: CASSLRREREQYF.

Here the CDR3 reads CASSLVIGSPSSGNTIYF. CDR3 sequence (DNA): TGTGCCAGCAGCTTAGTAATAGGCAGCCCTAGCTCTGGAAACACCATATATTTT. This chain uses TRBV7-2 with TRBJ1-3, with unresolved D. The V end lost 1 base, the J end lost 0 bases, and 16 bases lay between the germline ends. There are 18 residues in the CDR3. From germline, CDR1 is SGHTA and CDR2 FQGNSA.

This chain joins TRBV4-2 and TRBJ2-1; D perhaps matches TRBD2 (6 bases). Trimming left V 4 bases short and J 2 bases short, with 18 bases between. CDR1 and CDR2 from the germline V gene are LGHNA and YNFKEQ. The CDR3 has 17 residues. The CDR3 DNA is TGTGCCAGCAGCCTACTTCTTAAGGAGGGAACCTACAATGAGCAGTTCTTC. Protein product: CASSLLLKEGTYNEQFF.

The chain carries TRBV5-1 and TRBJ2-7; possible D gene TRBD1, 7 bases. The germline V and J ends were trimmed by 7 bases and 2 bases, with 13 bases remaining between them. This CDR3 contains 13 residues. CDR1 is SGHRS, CDR2 YFSETQ, per germline. CDR3: CASQGGPTYEQYF. The CDR3 DNA follows: TGCGCCAGCCAGGGGGGCCCAACCTACGAGCAGTACTTC. Supplemented by reference TRBV5-1 and TRBJ2-7, the full variable domain reads KAGVTQTPRYLIKTRGQQVTLSCSPISGHRSVSWYQQTPGQGLQFLFEYFSETQRNKGNFPGRFSGRQFSNSRSEMNVSTLELGDSALYLCASQGGPTYEQYFGPGTRLTVT.

In this sample, this clone turned up a few times. The V and J genes are TRBV6-1 and TRBJ1-4; 7 bases agree with TRBD1. V trimming: 2 bases; J trimming: 8 bases; junction bases outside the gene matches: 5. This CDR3 has 14 amino acids. The germline V gene has CDR1 MNHNS and CDR2 SASEGT. The CDR3 DNA follows: TGTGCCAGCAGTGAAAGACAGGGTAGAGAAAAACTGTTTTTT. Amino acids: CASSERQGREKLFF.

The rearrangement links TRBV7-6 to TRBJ2-7; D possibly corresponds to TRBD1 (6 bases). V was trimmed by 5 bases and J by 2 bases, leaving 16 bases between them. Germline V gives CDR1 SGHVS, CDR2 FNYEAQ. The CDR3 is 15 residues long. The CDR3 DNA reads TGTGCCAGCAGCCCTTATCTGGGGGCGGCCTACGAGCAGTACTTC. This codes for CASSPYLGAAYEQYF. Together with reference TRBV7-6 and TRBJ2-7, the CDR3 gives the full variable domain: GAGVSQSPRYKVTKRGQDVALRCDPISGHVSLYWYRQALGQGPEFLTYFNYEAQQDKSGLPNDRFSAERPEGSISTLTIQRTEQRDSAMYRCASSPYLGAAYEQYFGPGTRLTVT.

This chain connects TRBV28 to TRBJ2-7; D is unclear. Germline CDR1 is MDHEN and CDR2 is SYDVKM. CDR3 length: 12 amino acids. Trimming removed 8 bases from V and 0 bases from J, with 8 bases in between. Here the CDR3 reads CASCALSYEQYF. As DNA, the CDR3 is TGTGCCAGCTGTGCACTCTCCTACGAGCAGTACTTC.

This clone has a single count. The chain is built from TRBV11-2 and TRBJ1-1; D is unresolved. The CDR3 runs to 13 residues. V dropped 3 bases and J dropped 4 bases, with 9 bases sitting between them. The germline V gene encodes CDR1 SGHAT and CDR2 FQNNGV. CDR3 DNA: TGTGCCAGCAGCTTCGTCGGCGCCACTGAAGCTTTCTTT. Protein: CASSFVGATEAFF.

This sequence joins TRBV4-2 and TRBJ2-7; 8 bases line up with TRBD2. CDR3 length: 16 amino acids. V was clipped by 4 bases and J by 4 bases; unmatched bases: 12. Germline-derived CDR1 and CDR2 are LGHNA and YNFKEQ. The DNA of the CDR3 is TGTGCCAGCAGCCTGCCCGTCGGTAGCGGGGCTTACGAGCAGTACTTC. Amino acid sequence: CASSLPVGSGAYEQYF.

This chain uses TRBV5-4 with TRBJ1-4; maybe TRBD1 (5 bases). The CDR3 is 14 amino acids. Between the trimmed V and J ends, which lost 4 bases and 0 bases, there was a span of 7 bases. The germline V gene encodes CDR1 SGHNT and CDR2 YYREEE (reference sequence). The CDR3 loop reads CASSMTATNEKLFF. In nucleotides, the CDR3 is TGTGCCAGCAGCATGACAGCAACTAATGAAAAACTGTTTTTT.

This chain uses TRBV7-2 with TRBJ2-7; TRBD1 or TRBD2 may be the D gene (5 bases each). V dropped 1 base and J dropped 8 bases, with 12 bases sitting between them. Germline CDR1 reads SGHTA; CDR2 reads FQGNSA. The CDR3 has 13 amino acids. CDR3 sequence reads: CASSLGVRDQQYF. DNA for the CDR3: TGTGCCAGCAGCTTAGGGGTGAGGGACCAGCAGTACTTC.

A word on this clone: This CDR3 is also generated by other DNA sequences in the sample. This chain connects TRBV18 to TRBJ2-3; 15 positions match TRBD2. The V gene's germline CDR1 is KGHSH and CDR2 LQKENI. The CDR3 is made up of 16 amino acids. V was pared by 3 bases and J by 6 bases, with 4 bases of the junction left unmatched. CDR3 loop: CASSPGLAGGSDTQYF. The CDR3 DNA sequence: TGTGCCAGCTCACCGGGACTAGCGGGAGGATCGGATACGCAGTATTTT.

This chain joins TRBV29-1 and TRBJ2-7; maybe TRBD1 (5 bases). Germline V gene lookup returns CDR1 SQVTM and CDR2 ANQGSEA. This CDR3 has 16 residues. V was shortened by 8 bases and J by 1 base, with 24 bases between the two germline ends. CDR3 loop: CSIGSLGPDISYEQYF. The CDR3 region has the DNA TGCAGCATCGGGTCTTTGGGGCCCGACATTTCCTACGAGCAGTACTTC.

Concerning this clone: The sample holds other DNA sequences that translate to the same CDR3. The chain uses TRBV5-1 and TRBJ2-2; TRBD2 matches 8 bases. CDR1 is SGHRS, CDR2 YFSETQ, per germline. Trimming removed 1 base from V and 2 bases from J; junction bases left unmatched: 1. The CDR3 consists of 15 residues. The CDR3 protein is CASSLSGSNTGELFF. CDR3 in DNA: TGCGCCAGCAGCTTGAGCGGGAGTAACACCGGGGAGCTGTTTTTT.

In its sample, this clone was seen once. The rearrangement links TRBV19 to TRBJ2-2; weak D call: TRBD2 (6 bases). CDR1 LNHDA and CDR2 SQIVND come from the germline V gene (reference sequence). The germline V and J ends were trimmed by 7 bases and 1 base, with 22 bases remaining between them. The CDR3 extends over 18 amino acids. CDR3 bases: TGTGCCAGTATGTTGGGTCATAGCGGTCGTGGGAACACCGGGGAGCTGTTTTTT. This codes for CASMLGHSGRGNTGELFF.